The present entry profiles one TCR beta chain with its context. Authors' data handling: Amplification of reference gene primers provided the estimated nucleated cell counts. Clones were read by immunoSEQ multiplex PCR, and TCRdb kept only the in-frame ones, dropping some. V and J calls and clone size are copied from that table; D and trimming were computed from the DNA. Among 100,000 to 130,000 clones listed, 85% to 95% were seen once. This record belongs to a study of blood T cell repertoires in COVID-19. At the level of the study: The study drew acute and convalescent COVID-19 samples from the United States, Italy and Spain. PBMCs, B-cell-depleted T cells, or T cells were the source of the cDNA or gDNA that made up the material.

CDR3 size: 17 residues. The junction had 6 bases not matched to a gene; V was cut back by 5 bases and J by 0 bases. The germline V gene encodes CDR1 MNHNY and CDR2 SVGAGI (reference sequence). The source is a woman aged 30 to 39 with acute or convalescent COVID-19. Sequenced sample: peripheral blood. The chain joins TRBV6-6 to TRBJ1-6; 8 nucleotides align to TRBD1. The CDR3 here is CASSPTGDSSYNSPLHF. The CDR3, as DNA: TGTGCCAGCAGTCCGACAGGGGATTCCTCCTATAATTCACCCCTCCACTTT.